Listed here are 18 T cell receptor beta chains from one sample, sequenced in a study of tumor-infiltrating lymphocytes in localized non-small cell lung cancer (dated by TCRdb to the early 2020s). Library method: the immunoSEQ multiplex PCR assay. In TCRdb, the immuneACCESS table is reduced to in-frame sequences with V and J assigned. These tables do not hold every clone; where another copy was compared, an unresolved V gene accounts for under half, and the others remain unexplained. The sample table contains about 16,000 clones; only one count was recorded for roughly 69% of them. Together, the top ten hold approximately 6.5% of the sample. Input material: lung tumor tissue. The origin of the receptors is a human donor with non-small cell lung cancer.

The chain links TRBV4-2 to TRBJ2-1, with TRBD1 identical over 8 bases. The germline V gene encodes CDR1 LGHNA and CDR2 YNFKEQ. Trimming cost V 0 bases and J 9 bases; bases outside gene matches: 16. The CDR3 spans 18 residues. CDR3 amino acids: CASSQEPSGQGASSEQFF. The CDR3, as DNA: TGTGCCAGCAGCCAAGAGCCGTCCGGCCAGGGGGCTTCAAGTGAGCAGTTCTTC.

The CDR3 DNA reads TGCGCCAGCAGCCCCCTTCAGCAGACTAACACTGAAGCTTTCTTT. Protein: CASSPLQQTNTEAFF. V usage is TRBV4-1 and J usage is TRBJ1-1, with unresolved D. Trimming cost V 4 bases and J 2 bases, with 14 bases left between them. CDR3 length equals 15 residues. Per germline, CDR1 MGHRA and CDR2 YSYEKL.

The rearrangement joins TRBV18 to TRBJ1-6, with D possibly being TRBD1 (6 bases). The CDR3 consists of 15 residues. V lost 5 bases and J lost 10, with 18 bases in between. Germline values: CDR1 KGHSH, CDR2 LQKENI. CDR3 residues: CASSLGTTMGSPLHF. CDR3 nucleotide sequence: TGTGCCAGCTCATTAGGGACAACCATGGGGTCACCCCTCCACTTT.

The V gene is TRBV15, the J gene TRBJ2-7, with a possible D match to TRBD2 (6 bases). Deletions cut 6 bases from V and 5 bases from J, with 14 bases between. Germline V gene lookup returns CDR1 LNHNV and CDR2 YYDKDF (reference sequence). The CDR3 sequence is 13 residues long. The CDR3 DNA follows: TGTGCCACCAGTCCCGGGCCGGGGGACGAGCAGTACTTC. This codes for CATSPGPGDEQYF.

The chain links TRBV18 to TRBJ2-5; D not certain. Germline CDR1 KGHSH, CDR2 LQKENI. CDR3 length equals 13 residues. V lost 3 bases and J lost 5, with 10 bases in between. CDR3 coding DNA: TGTGCCAGCTCACCGGACCCGCCCGAGACCCAGTACTTC. Residues: CASSPDPPETQYF.

V gene TRBV5-6 combines with J gene TRBJ2-2, with 7 bases that match TRBD2. CDR1 is SGHDT and CDR2 is YYEEEE in the germline V gene. With V trimmed by 2 bases and J by 0 bases, 7 bases remained unmatched. The CDR3 length is 17 residues. CDR3 residues: CASSFLAEFANTGELFF. The CDR3 coding sequence is TGTGCCAGCAGCTTCCTAGCGGAGTTCGCGAACACCGGGGAGCTGTTTTTT.

In its sample, this clone was seen a few times. V gene TRBV4-2 combines with J gene TRBJ2-5, with D perhaps TRBD2 (6 bases). The germline V gene has CDR1 LGHNA and CDR2 YNFKEQ. V was trimmed by 1 base and J by 5 bases, leaving 14 bases between them. The CDR3 covers 15 residues. CDR3 loop: CASSQGGEASETQYF. The CDR3 nucleotides are TGTGCCAGCAGCCAAGGGGGGGAGGCTTCGGAGACCCAGTACTTC.

The chain carries TRBV4-3 and TRBJ1-1; 9 bases map to TRBD1. Germline CDR1 is LGHNA and CDR2 is YSLEER. The CDR3 is made up of 14 amino acids. The J segment lost 7 bases and the V segment lost 3 bases, leaving 6 bases of the junction unmatched. CDR3 sequence reads: CASSQEQGANEAFF. For the CDR3, the DNA is TGCGCCAGCAGCCAGGAACAGGGGGCTAATGAAGCTTTCTTT.

This clone is judged medium-sized. The rearrangement uses TRBV7-9 and TRBJ1-1; the match to TRBD1 covers 9 bases. CDR1 is SEHNR and CDR2 is FQNEAQ in the germline V gene (reference sequence). V lost 5 bases, J lost 4 bases, and 5 bases stayed unmatched. The CDR3 covers 14 residues. CDR3 nucleotides: TGTGCCAGCAGCACTGGGACAGGGAGCACTGAAGCTTTCTTT. It encodes CASSTGTGSTEAFF.

The rearrangement joins TRBV19 to TRBJ1-6, with D unclear. Germline values: CDR1 LNHDA, CDR2 SQIVND (reference sequence). The V and J ends lost 7 bases and 3 bases respectively, with 10 bases between them. The CDR3 is 14 residues long. This CDR3 is CASNEGFYNSPLHF. CDR3 DNA: TGTGCCAGTAACGAGGGCTTCTATAATTCACCCCTCCACTTT.

This clone was counted only a few times. The chain has TRBV4-1 and TRBJ1-3; 9 bases line up with TRBD1. There are 15 residues in the CDR3. The V segment lost 8 bases and the J segment 3 bases; nucleotides outside the gene matches: 8. The germline V gene has CDR1 MGHRA and CDR2 YSYEKL. CDR3 loop: CASARDRDGGNTIYF. The CDR3 nucleotides read TGCGCCAGCGCCCGGGACAGGGACGGTGGAAACACCATATATTTT.

The V gene is TRBV5-1, the J gene TRBJ1-3; D gene ambiguous. V was cut by 5 bases and J by 0 bases, with 9 bases left in between. The CDR3 is 14 amino acids. CDR1 and CDR2 from the germline V gene are SGHRS and YFSETQ. The CDR3 sequence: CASRLMSSGNTIYF. CDR3 bases: TGCGCCAGCAGACTCATGAGCTCTGGAAACACCATATATTTT.

The chain employs TRBV11-2 and TRBJ1-3; tentatively, D is TRBD1 (5 bases). The CDR3 runs to 15 residues. The V gene's germline CDR1 is SGHAT and CDR2 FQNNGV. Between the trimmed V and J ends, which lost 5 bases and 3 bases, there was a span of 14 bases. The CDR3 protein is CASSPTQGVGNTIYF. As DNA, the CDR3 is TGTGCCAGCAGCCCGACTCAGGGAGTTGGAAACACCATATATTTT. Combining the CDR3 with reference TRBV11-2 and TRBJ1-3 gives the whole variable domain EAGVAQSPRYKIIEKRQSVAFWCNPISGHATLYWYQQILGQGPKLLIQFQNNGVVDDSQLPKDRFSAERLKGVDSTLKIQPAKLEDSAVYLCASSPTQGVGNTIYFGEGSWLTVV.

This rearrangement joins TRBV6-1 to TRBJ1-1; TRBD1 agrees at 7 bases. Germline trimming cut 5 bases from V and 4 bases from J; bases unmatched to any gene: 7. CDR3 size: 14 residues. Germline CDR1 is MNHNS and CDR2 is SASEGT. The CDR3 bases are TGTGCCAGCAGTCGGCCGACAGGGATCACTGAAGCTTTCTTT. Translated: CASSRPTGITEAFF.

This chain links TRBV5-1 with TRBJ1-4; D call uncertain. This CDR3 has 13 residues. CDR1 is SGHRS and CDR2 is YFSETQ in the germline V gene. The V end was cut by 4 bases, the J end by 5 bases, with 9 bases between. CDR3 sequence reads: CASSPRPNEKLFF. The CDR3 coding sequence is TGCGCCAGCAGCCCGCGCCCCAATGAAAAACTGTTTTTT.

J is TRBJ1-2 and V is TRBV19, with 8 bases lining up with TRBD1. The germline gives CDR1 LNHDA, CDR2 SQIVND (reference sequence). The CDR3 consists of 13 residues. Germline trimming cut 7 bases from V and 3 bases from J; bases unmatched to any gene: 4. CDR3: CASTPTGDYGYTF. The CDR3 bases are TGTGCCAGTACCCCGACAGGGGACTATGGCTACACCTTC. Filled out from reference TRBV19 and TRBJ1-2, the complete variable domain reads DGGITQSPKYLFRKEGQNVTLSCEQNLNHDAMYWYRQDPGQGLRLIYYSQIVNDFQKGDIAEGYSVSREKKESFPLTVTSAQKNPTAFYLCASTPTGDYGYTFGSGTRLTVV.

The rearrangement joins TRBV5-1 to TRBJ2-3; perhaps D is TRBD1 or TRBD2 (5 bases each). The CDR3 contains 14 residues. Trimming removed 2 bases at V and 0 bases at J, with 7 bases between. Germline V gene data show CDR1 as SGHRS and CDR2 as YFSETQ. CDR3 coding DNA: TGCGCCAGCAGCTTCCGGGACAGCACAGATACGCAGTATTTT. It encodes CASSFRDSTDTQYF.

This clone turned up a few times. The chain combines TRBV7-9 with TRBJ1-4, with a possible D match to TRBD1 (6 bases). Germline CDR1 SEHNR, CDR2 FQNEAQ (reference sequence). Deletions cut 2 bases from V and 5 bases from J, with 18 bases between. This CDR3 contains 17 residues. DNA of the CDR3: TGTGCCAGCAGCTTACCACGAACAGGGTCGGCAAATGAAAAACTGTTTTTT. This codes for CASSLPRTGSANEKLFF.